This T cell receptor beta chain stems from a study of blood T cell repertoires in COVID-19. About the study: Collection of acute and convalescent COVID-19 samples took place in the United States, Italy and Spain.

Assay: immunoSEQ multiplex PCR; the TCRdb copy retains only in-frame clones and omits some. The top ten clones hold 2.5% to 3.5% of a sample with 400,000 or so clones, around 87% of them seen once. The germline CDR1 and CDR2 sequences are SGHAT and FQNNGV. This CDR3 spans 15 amino acids. The V and J ends lost 3 bases and 2 bases, in that order; junction bases with no gene match: 3. The clonotype originates from a human donor in a cohort sampled during active COVID-19. V and J are TRBV11-2 and TRBJ2-7; 11 bases align to TRBD2. Sequencing input: peripheral blood. The CDR3 is CASSFLAGGPYEQYF. CDR3 bases: TGTGCCAGCAGCTTCCTAGCGGGGGGCCCCTACGAGCAGTACTTC.